Given below is one TCR beta chain in context. The antigen it binds to is not known. A much larger clone differs from this one at a single base, so this may be a read error. This sample was taken from a study of T-cell reconstitution after alpha-beta-depleted transplantation in children (dated by TCRdb to between 2015 and 2016). Describing the broader study: T-cell immune reconstitution after TCRalphabeta/CD19-depleted allogeneic hematopoietic cell transplantation in children was quantitatively tracked in the study by means of TCR repertoire profiling.

The paper as a whole reports these results and caveats: In some patients, the high TCRbeta diversity seen at day 60 was put down to recipient T cells and intrathymic progenitors that had survived conditioning. Apparently early alphabetaT-cell count recovery about two months after transplant reportedly relied on only several hundred rapidly expanded clones derived from non-depleted graft cells. Over the following months the frequencies of hyperexpanded clones went down, and after one year T-cell counts and TCRbeta diversity were mostly credited to newly produced T cells.

The library was prepared using PCR. For sequencing, an Illumina HiSeq 2500 was employed. Molecular barcoding was employed in the preparation of TCR libraries, with unique molecular identifiers being used to normalize TCRbeta repertoire quantification. TCRdb reanalyzed the raw reads on its own, using fastp at Q25 for trimming and MiXCR for clone calling, and kept in-frame beta chains. CDR3 protein duplicates are merged, each entry listing the most common genes and DNA. Recorded for this sample are roughly 490,000 distinct CDR3 sequences; over 9.5% of them occurred a single time. Of the sample, 14% falls within the top ten clones. Interpreted using the paper, the treatment or condition label stands for: allogeneic hematopoietic cell transplantation with graft depleted of TCRalphabeta T cells and CD19 B cells. Transplant recipients were children who received TCRalphabeta/CD19-depleted allogeneic hematopoietic cell grafts.

This TCR was sampled from a female patient aged 2-15 years who had a stem cell transplant for aplastic anemia, so the T cells may come from the graft donor. This specimen was PBMCs, mostly from graft donor cells, taken 180 days after TCRalphabeta/CD19-depleted stem cell transplant.

The DNA sequence is given as TGCGCCAGCAGCTTGGGACTAGGGGGTGATGAGCAGATCTTC. Translated, this gives CASSLGLGGDEQIF. Recombination joined TRBV5-1 with TRBJ2-1; the D assignment is uncertain and may be TRBD1 or TRBD2, with 6 bases supporting each. CDR1 SGHRS and CDR2 YFSETQ are derived from the germline V gene. Counted from cysteine to phenylalanine, this CDR3 has 14 amino acids. This entry keeps only the CDR3 DNA: 42 bases, framed from base 1.